One and the same sample provided the 6 T cell receptor beta chains below, sequenced in a study of shared clonotypes between healthy human individuals. Terminally differentiated effector memory CD45RA+ cells were excluded by CCR7 positive selection of CD45RO-negative cells. Profiled with immunoSEQ multiplex PCR; TCRdb holds only in-frame clones, not every one. Among about 2 million clones listed, about 95% were seen once. The sequenced sample consisted of naive CD8+ T cells sorted from blood. Receptors originate from a man aged 18 to 29 in good health.

V gene TRBV9 combines with J gene TRBJ2-5, with 10 bases lining up with TRBD2. The length of the CDR3 is 15 residues. CDR1 and CDR2 (germline): SGDLS, YYNGEE. Trimming removed 4 bases from V and 2 bases from J; junction bases left unmatched: 5. CDR3 protein: CASSPWTSGQETQYF. In nucleotides, the CDR3 is TGTGCCAGCAGCCCCTGGACTAGCGGACAAGAGACCCAGTACTTC.

As for this clone: Additional DNA sequences in this sample encode the identical CDR3. The chain links TRBV6-6 to TRBJ2-7, with D possibly being TRBD1 or TRBD2 (5 bases each). Germline V gene sequence: CDR1 MNHNY, CDR2 SVGAGI (reference sequence). This CDR3 contains 14 residues. Trimming took off 0 bases at V and 2 bases at J, with 8 bases between the two ends. CDR3 sequence reads: CASSYSGAAYEQYF. The CDR3 coding sequence is TGTGCCAGCAGTTACTCCGGGGCAGCCTACGAGCAGTACTTC.

This chain joins TRBV28 and TRBJ2-7, with 10 positions matching TRBD1. This CDR3 region has 16 residues. J was trimmed by 4 bases and V by 6 bases; bases with no gene match: 12. CDR1 MDHEN and CDR2 SYDVKM come from the germline V gene. The CDR3 reads CASSWDPGQGGYEQYF. The CDR3 region has the DNA TGTGCCAGCAGCTGGGACCCCGGACAGGGGGGATACGAGCAGTACTTC.

The chain couples TRBV9 to TRBJ1-5, with D perhaps matching TRBD1 (6 bases). Germline CDR1 reads SGDLS; CDR2 reads YYNGEE. The CDR3 runs to 12 residues. Trimming stripped 8 bases from V and 7 bases from J, with 13 bases between. The CDR3 region is CASEEGGQPQHF. In DNA, the CDR3 is TGTGCCAGTGAAGAGGGGGGACAGCCCCAGCATTTT.

The chain is built from TRBV25-1 and TRBJ2-3, with a tentative D call TRBD2 (6 bases). Germline CDR1 MGHDK, CDR2 SYGVNS. Trimming took off 1 base at V and 2 bases at J, with 13 bases between the two ends. CDR3 length: 16 amino acids. The CDR3 spells CASSEFVGDFTDTQYF. In DNA, the CDR3 is TGTGCCAGCAGTGAATTTGTAGGGGACTTCACAGATACGCAGTATTTT.

CDR3 nucleotides: TGTGCCAGCAGCGTATTTTCGGCGGGAGGCTACAATGAGCAGTTCTTC. Its translation is CASSVFSAGGYNEQFF. V is TRBV9 and J is TRBJ2-1; 8 positions agree with TRBD2. With V trimmed by 1 base and J by 3 bases, 6 bases remained unmatched. The V gene's germline CDR1 is SGDLS and CDR2 YYNGEE. This CDR3 has 16 amino acids.